The rows below give T cell receptor beta chains drawn from one sample of a study of T cells in Graves' hyperthyroidism and ophthalmopathy. One entry per CDR3 protein, called by TCRdb with MiXCR from the multiplex PCR reads. The sample lists some 490,000 distinct CDR3 sequences, about 20% occurring once. The source material was blood. The receptors shown here come from an older woman with Graves' ophthalmopathy. CDR3s include the opening cysteine and the closing phenylalanine or tryptophan. D genes are given only for firm matches. Some rows have no size entry. The others give once, few or many, or a class for an expanded clone.

DNA: TGCGCCAGCAAATCCCCAGTCTCTGGGGCCAACGTCCTGACTTTC
CDR3: CASKSPVSGANVLTF
size: -
D: -
V: TRBV10-1
J: TRBJ2-6

DNA: TGTGCCAGTAGTATGACAGATTTCTCCTACGAGCAGTACTTC
CDR3: CASSMTDFSYEQYF
size: -
D: -
V: TRBV19
J: TRBJ2-7

DNA: TGTGCCAGCAGCGGAAGGGGACTTCAGGGGGCCAACGTCCTGACTTTC
CDR3: CASSGRGLQGANVLTF
size: -
D: -
V: TRBV2
J: TRBJ2-6

DNA: TGTGCCAGCAGGTCTCACGGGGGAGGTAACACTGAAGCTTTCTTT
CDR3: CASRSHGGGNTEAFF
size: many
D: -
V: TRBV6-1
J: TRBJ1-1

DNA: TGTGCCAGCGGGTACAGGGGCGGCGACTATGGCTACACCTTC
CDR3: CASGYRGGDYGYTF
size: -
D: TRBD1
V: TRBV6-1
J: TRBJ1-2

DNA: TGTGCCAGCAGCTTTGCCGGATCTCAGCCCCAGCATTTT
CDR3: CASSFAGSQPQHF
size: -
D: -
V: TRBV7-2
J: TRBJ1-5

DNA: TGTGCCACCAGTGACATGAGAGCGGGATTCCGCCGCTCCTACAATGAGCAGTTCTTC
CDR3: CATSDMRAGFRRSYNEQFF
size: -
D: TRBD2
V: TRBV24-1
J: TRBJ2-1

DNA: TGCAGTGCTGTGACTAGCGAGACAGATACGCAGTATTTT
CDR3: CSAVTSETDTQYF
size: -
D: TRBD2
V: TRBV20-1
J: TRBJ2-3

DNA: TGTGCCAGCAGTGCATCTCAAATCTTACAGGGGGCGGGGGAGACCCAGTACTTC
CDR3: CASSASQILQGAGETQYF
size: -
D: TRBD1
V: TRBV2
J: TRBJ2-5

DNA: TGTGCCTGGAGTCGGGGATACGAGCAGTACTTC
CDR3: CAWSRGYEQYF
size: -
D: -
V: TRBV30
J: TRBJ2-7

DNA: TGTGCCTGGAGTGAAGAGTTTGATGGCTACACCTTC
CDR3: CAWSEEFDGYTF
size: -
D: -
V: TRBV30
J: TRBJ1-2

DNA: TGTGCCAGCAGTTATCTGACGTCTAAAGAGACCCAGTACTTC
CDR3: CASSYLTSKETQYF
size: -
D: -
V: TRBV6-2/TRBV6-3
J: TRBJ2-5

DNA: TGTGCCAGCAGAGCTCTGGGACTAGCGGGAGGAGGGCCCTACAATGAGCAGTTCTTC
CDR3: CASRALGLAGGGPYNEQFF
size: -
D: TRBD2
V: TRBV5-6
J: TRBJ2-1

DNA: TGTGCCAGCAGCTTATTTTCAGGGCCCGATCAGCCCCAGCATTTT
CDR3: CASSLFSGPDQPQHF
size: few
D: -
V: TRBV7-2
J: TRBJ1-5

DNA: TGTGCCAGCAGCTTTGGGGGGCAGGGGCCCTCCTATGGCTACACCTTC
CDR3: CASSFGGQGPSYGYTF
size: -
D: -
V: TRBV5-4
J: TRBJ1-2

DNA: TGCAGTGCTGACGTCTACAATGAGCAGTTCTTC
CDR3: CSADVYNEQFF
size: -
D: -
V: TRBV20-1
J: TRBJ2-1

DNA: TGTGCCAGCAGTTCAGTGGGACAGGGTACGGACACCATATATTTT
CDR3: CASSSVGQGTDTIYF
size: -
D: TRBD1
V: TRBV12-3/TRBV12-4
J: TRBJ1-3

DNA: TGCAGTGCTACCAAGCCCGAAAACATTCAGTACTTC
CDR3: CSATKPENIQYF
size: -
D: -
V: TRBV20-1
J: TRBJ2-4

DNA: TGTGCCATCAGTGAGTCAGGGGGCTGGGATACGCAGTATTTT
CDR3: CAISESGGWDTQYF
size: once
D: TRBD1
V: TRBV10-3
J: TRBJ2-3

DNA: TGTGCCTGGAGTTTGGACTCAGCAGGTCGGCAGTACTTC
CDR3: CAWSLDSAGRQYF
size: many
D: -
V: TRBV30
J: TRBJ2-7

DNA: TGTGCCAGCAGCCAAGGAAGCCAGGGGATAGTTCAGCCCCAGCATTTT
CDR3: CASSQGSQGIVQPQHF
size: many
D: -
V: TRBV3-1
J: TRBJ1-5

DNA: TGCAGTGCTAGACGACAGGGGCACGGAGAGACCCAGTACTTC
CDR3: CSARRQGHGETQYF
size: many
D: TRBD1
V: TRBV20-1
J: TRBJ2-5

DNA: TGTGCCAGCAGCCAAGGACAGTTCTTAACCTACAATGAGCAGTTCTTC
CDR3: CASSQGQFLTYNEQFF
size: -
D: -
V: TRBV5-5
J: TRBJ2-1

DNA: TGTGCCAGCAGAGGCAGGTTCTACGAGCAGTACTTC
CDR3: CASRGRFYEQYF
size: few
D: -
V: TRBV27
J: TRBJ2-7

DNA: TGTGCCAGTAGTATCGGAAGGGGGGGGTACGAGCAGTACTTC
CDR3: CASSIGRGGYEQYF
size: few
D: -
V: TRBV19
J: TRBJ2-7

DNA: TGTGCCAGCAGTAGCTCAACTCGGATATCGGATGGCTACACCTTC
CDR3: CASSSSTRISDGYTF
size: -
D: -
V: TRBV12-3/TRBV12-4
J: TRBJ1-2

DNA: TGTGCCAGCAACAGAGGACAGGGCGAGCTGTTTTTT
CDR3: CASNRGQGELFF
size: few
D: TRBD1
V: TRBV28
J: TRBJ2-2

DNA: TGCGCCAGCAGCTTGGCAAGGACAGGGGGATCAGATACGCAGTATTTT
CDR3: CASSLARTGGSDTQYF
size: -
D: TRBD1
V: TRBV5-1
J: TRBJ2-3

DNA: TGTGCCAGCAGCTTGGACAGGACCACTGAAGCTTTCTTT
CDR3: CASSLDRTTEAFF
size: many
D: TRBD1
V: TRBV7-9
J: TRBJ1-1

DNA: TGTGCCATACATGGGACAGGGCGTTACAATGAGCAGTTCTTC
CDR3: CAIHGTGRYNEQFF
size: few
D: TRBD1
V: TRBV6-1
J: TRBJ2-1

DNA: TGTGCCAGCAGCCGGACAGTAAACTATGGCTACACCTTC
CDR3: CASSRTVNYGYTF
size: many
D: -
V: TRBV28
J: TRBJ1-2

DNA: TGTGCCAGCAGCTTAGCGGGACGGGTACTAGAGACCCAGTACTTC
CDR3: CASSLAGRVLETQYF
size: many
D: -
V: TRBV7-8
J: TRBJ2-5